The present T cell receptor beta chain was sequenced within a study of cytomegalovirus exposure and HLA in healthy donors. PCR employed 60 Vbeta and 13 Jbeta primers. Here immunoSEQ multiplex PCR was the method, and the copy in TCRdb shows in-frame clones only, minus some. The profile shows about 180,000 clones, over 80% of them singletons. A note on this clone: The antigen remains unidentified.

Study outcomes and limitations: It was reportedly the case that the classifier diagnosed cytomegalovirus status with high specificity and sensitivity.

The receptor was derived from a man aged 35 to 55 in good health and CMV-seronegative. What was sequenced was PBMCs.

The chain's CDR3 is CASRAAQGEGYGYTF. Here the CDR3 DNA reads TGTGCCAGCAGAGCAGCACAGGGGGAGGGCTATGGCTACACCTTC. The chain has TRBV2 and TRBJ1-2; 8 nucleotides align to TRBD1. This CDR3 spans 15 amino acids. The V and J ends lost 6 bases and 4 bases, in that order; junction bases with no gene match: 10. CDR1 and CDR2 from the germline V gene are SNHLY and FYNNEI.